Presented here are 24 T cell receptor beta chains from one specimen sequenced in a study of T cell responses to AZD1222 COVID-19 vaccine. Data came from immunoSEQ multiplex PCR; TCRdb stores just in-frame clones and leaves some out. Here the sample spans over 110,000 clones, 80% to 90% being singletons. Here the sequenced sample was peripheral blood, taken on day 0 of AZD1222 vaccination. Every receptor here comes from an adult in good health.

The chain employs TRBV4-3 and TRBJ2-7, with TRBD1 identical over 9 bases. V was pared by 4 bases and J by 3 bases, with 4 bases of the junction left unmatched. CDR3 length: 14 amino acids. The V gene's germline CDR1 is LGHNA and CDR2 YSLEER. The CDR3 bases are TGCGCCAGCAGCCTGGGACAGGGATACTACGAGCAGTACTTC. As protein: CASSLGQGYYEQYF.

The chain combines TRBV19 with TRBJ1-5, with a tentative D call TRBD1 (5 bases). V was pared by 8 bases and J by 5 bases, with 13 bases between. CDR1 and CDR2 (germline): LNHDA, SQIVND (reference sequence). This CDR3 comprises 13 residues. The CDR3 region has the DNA TGTGCCAGTCAGGGCCCAATTCATCAGCCCCAGCATTTT. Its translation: CASQGPIHQPQHF.

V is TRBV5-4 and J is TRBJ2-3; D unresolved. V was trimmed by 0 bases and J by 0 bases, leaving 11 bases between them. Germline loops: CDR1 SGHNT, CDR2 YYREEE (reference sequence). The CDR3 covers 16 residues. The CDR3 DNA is TGTGCCAGCAGCTTGGCCCAGAAACCTAGCACAGATACGCAGTATTTT. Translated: CASSLAQKPSTDTQYF.

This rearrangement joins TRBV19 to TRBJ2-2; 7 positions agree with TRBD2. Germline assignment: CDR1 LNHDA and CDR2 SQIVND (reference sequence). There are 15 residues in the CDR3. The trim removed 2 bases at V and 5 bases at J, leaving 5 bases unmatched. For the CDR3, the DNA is TGTGCCAGTAGTATAAGCCAGCGGGGTACCGGGGAGCTGTTTTTT. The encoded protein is CASSISQRGTGELFF.

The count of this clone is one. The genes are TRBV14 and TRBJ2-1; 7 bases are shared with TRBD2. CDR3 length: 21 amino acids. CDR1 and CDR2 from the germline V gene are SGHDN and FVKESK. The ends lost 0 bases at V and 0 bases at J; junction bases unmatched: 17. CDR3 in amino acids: CASSQDPPILAVTSSYNEQFF. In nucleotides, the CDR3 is TGTGCCAGCAGCCAAGATCCCCCTATTCTAGCGGTGACGAGCTCCTACAATGAGCAGTTCTTC.

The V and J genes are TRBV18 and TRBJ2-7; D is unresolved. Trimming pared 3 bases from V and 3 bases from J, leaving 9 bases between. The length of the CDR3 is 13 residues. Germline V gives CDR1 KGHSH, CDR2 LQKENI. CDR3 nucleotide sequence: TGTGCCAGCTCACCCGGTCCTGGCTACGAGCAGTACTTC. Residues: CASSPGPGYEQYF.

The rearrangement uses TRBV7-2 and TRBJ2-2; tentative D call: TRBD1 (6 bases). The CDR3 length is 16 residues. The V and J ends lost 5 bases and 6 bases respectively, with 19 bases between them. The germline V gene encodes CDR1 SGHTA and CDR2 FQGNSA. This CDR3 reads CASSLTGQGKAGELFF. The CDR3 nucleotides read TGTGCCAGCAGCCTTACAGGGCAGGGGAAAGCCGGGGAGCTGTTTTTT. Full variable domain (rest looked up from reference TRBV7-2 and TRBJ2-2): GAGVSQSPSNKVTEKGKDVELRCDPISGHTALYWYRQSLGQGLEFLIYFQGNSAPDKSGLPSDRFSAERTGGSVSTLTIQRTQQEDSAVYLCASSLTGQGKAGELFFGEGSRLTVL.

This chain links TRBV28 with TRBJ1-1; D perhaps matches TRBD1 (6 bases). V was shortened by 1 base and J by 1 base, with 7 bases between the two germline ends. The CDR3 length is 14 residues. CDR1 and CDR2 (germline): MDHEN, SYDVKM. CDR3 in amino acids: CASSLLGGNTEAFF. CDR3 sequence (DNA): TGTGCCAGCAGTTTATTAGGGGGGAACACTGAAGCTTTCTTT.

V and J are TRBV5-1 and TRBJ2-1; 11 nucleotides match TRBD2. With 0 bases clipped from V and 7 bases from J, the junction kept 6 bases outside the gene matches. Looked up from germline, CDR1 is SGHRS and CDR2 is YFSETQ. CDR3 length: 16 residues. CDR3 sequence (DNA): TGCGCCAGCAGCTTGGGTTGGCCTAGCGGGGGGAATGAGCAGTTCTTC. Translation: CASSLGWPSGGNEQFF.

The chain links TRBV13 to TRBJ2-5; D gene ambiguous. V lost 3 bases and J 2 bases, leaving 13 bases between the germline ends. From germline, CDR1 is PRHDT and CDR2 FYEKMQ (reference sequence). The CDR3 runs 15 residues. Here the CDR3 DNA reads TGTGCCAGCAGCTTTGGTAATGATTTTCAAGAGACCCAGTACTTC. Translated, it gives CASSFGNDFQETQYF.

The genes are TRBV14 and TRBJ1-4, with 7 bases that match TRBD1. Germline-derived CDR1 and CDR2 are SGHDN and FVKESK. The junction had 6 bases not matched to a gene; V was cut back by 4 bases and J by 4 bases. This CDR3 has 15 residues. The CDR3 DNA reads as TGTGCCAGCAGCCTTTGGGGACAGAGTAATGAAAAACTGTTTTTT. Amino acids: CASSLWGQSNEKLFF.

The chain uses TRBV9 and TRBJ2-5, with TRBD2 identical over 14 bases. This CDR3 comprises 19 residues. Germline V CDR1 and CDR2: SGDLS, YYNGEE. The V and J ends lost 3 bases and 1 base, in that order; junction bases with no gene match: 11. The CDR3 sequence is CASSAGAGTSGRIQETQYF. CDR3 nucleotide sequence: TGTGCCAGCAGCGCCGGAGCCGGGACTAGCGGGAGAATCCAAGAGACCCAGTACTTC.

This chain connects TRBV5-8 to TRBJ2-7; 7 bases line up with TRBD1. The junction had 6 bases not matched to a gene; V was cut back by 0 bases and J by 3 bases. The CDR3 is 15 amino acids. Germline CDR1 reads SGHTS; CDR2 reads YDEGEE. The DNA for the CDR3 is TGTGCCAGCAGCTTGGCGAACAGGGGTGGCTACGAGCAGTACTTC. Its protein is CASSLANRGGYEQYF.

CDR3 coding DNA: TGTGCCACCAGTGGGCCCGGAGGAGGCTACACCTTC. Its translation: CATSGPGGGYTF. The rearrangement joins TRBV24-1 to TRBJ1-2; D uncertain. Germline V gene lookup returns CDR1 KGHDR and CDR2 SFDVKD. The CDR3 loop spans 12 amino acids. V shed 5 bases and J shed 8 bases, with 11 bases lying between them.

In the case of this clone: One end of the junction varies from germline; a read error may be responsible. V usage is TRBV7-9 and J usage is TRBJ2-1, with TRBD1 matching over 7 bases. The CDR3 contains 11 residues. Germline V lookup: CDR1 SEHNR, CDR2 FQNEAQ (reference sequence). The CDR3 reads CASSLEQGPVF. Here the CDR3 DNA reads TGTGCCAGCAGCTTAGAACAGGGGCCCGTCTTC.

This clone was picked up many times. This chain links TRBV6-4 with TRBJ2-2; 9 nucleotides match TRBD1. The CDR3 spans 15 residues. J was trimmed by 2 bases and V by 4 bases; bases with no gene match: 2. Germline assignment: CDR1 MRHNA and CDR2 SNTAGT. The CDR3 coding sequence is TGTGCCAGCAGTGTGGGACAGGGAAACACCGGGGAGCTGTTTTTT. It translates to CASSVGQGNTGELFF.

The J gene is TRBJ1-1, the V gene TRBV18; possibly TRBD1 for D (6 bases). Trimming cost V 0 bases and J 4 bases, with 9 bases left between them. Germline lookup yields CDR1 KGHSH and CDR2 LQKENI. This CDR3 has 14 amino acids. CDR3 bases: TGTGCCAGCTCACCACCGAACAGGGTCACTGAAGCTTTCTTT. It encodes CASSPPNRVTEAFF.

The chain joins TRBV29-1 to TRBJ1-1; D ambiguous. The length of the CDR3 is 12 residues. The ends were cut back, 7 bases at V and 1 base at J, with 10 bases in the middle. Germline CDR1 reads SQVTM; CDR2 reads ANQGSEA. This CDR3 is CSAYWQNTEAFF. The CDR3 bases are TGCAGCGCTTACTGGCAGAACACTGAAGCTTTCTTT.

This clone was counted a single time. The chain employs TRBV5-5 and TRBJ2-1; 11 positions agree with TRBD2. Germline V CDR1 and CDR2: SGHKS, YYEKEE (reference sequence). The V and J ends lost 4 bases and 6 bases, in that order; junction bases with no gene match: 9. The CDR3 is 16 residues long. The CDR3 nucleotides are TGTGCCAGCAGCCCGGGGCCCCTAGCGGGAGGCAATGAGCAGTTCTTC. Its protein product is CASSPGPLAGGNEQFF. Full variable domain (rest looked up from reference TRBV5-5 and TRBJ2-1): DAGVTQSPTHLIKTRGQQVTLRCSPISGHKSVSWYQQVLGQGPQFIFQYYEKEERGRGNFPDRFSARQFPNYSSELNVNALLLGDSALYLCASSPGPLAGGNEQFFGPGTRLTVL.

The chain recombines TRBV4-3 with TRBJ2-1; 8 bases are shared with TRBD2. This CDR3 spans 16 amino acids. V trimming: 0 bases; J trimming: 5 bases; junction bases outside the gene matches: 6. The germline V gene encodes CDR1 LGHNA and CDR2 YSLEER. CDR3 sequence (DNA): TGCGCCAGCAGCCAAGATCTCGGGACTAGAAACAATGAGCAGTTCTTC. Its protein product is CASSQDLGTRNNEQFF.

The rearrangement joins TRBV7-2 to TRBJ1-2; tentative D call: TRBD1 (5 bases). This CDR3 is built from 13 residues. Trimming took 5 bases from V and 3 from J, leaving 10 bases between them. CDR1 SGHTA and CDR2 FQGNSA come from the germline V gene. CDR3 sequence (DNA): TGTGCCAGCAGCGAGGGGACGGACTATGGCTACACCTTC. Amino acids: CASSEGTDYGYTF.

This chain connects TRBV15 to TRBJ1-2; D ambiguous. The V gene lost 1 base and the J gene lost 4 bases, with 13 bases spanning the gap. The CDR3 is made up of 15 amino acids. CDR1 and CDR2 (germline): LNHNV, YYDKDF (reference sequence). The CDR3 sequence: CATSRVPLDGYGYTF. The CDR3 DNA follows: TGTGCCACCAGCAGAGTTCCCTTGGACGGCTATGGCTACACCTTC.

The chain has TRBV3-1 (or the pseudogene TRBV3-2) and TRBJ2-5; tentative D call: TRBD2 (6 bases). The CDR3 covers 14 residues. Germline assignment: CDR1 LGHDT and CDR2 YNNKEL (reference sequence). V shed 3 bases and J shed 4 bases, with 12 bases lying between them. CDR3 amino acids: CASSQEGLVETQYF. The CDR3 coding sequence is TGTGCCAGCAGCCAGGAGGGCCTAGTAGAGACCCAGTACTTC.

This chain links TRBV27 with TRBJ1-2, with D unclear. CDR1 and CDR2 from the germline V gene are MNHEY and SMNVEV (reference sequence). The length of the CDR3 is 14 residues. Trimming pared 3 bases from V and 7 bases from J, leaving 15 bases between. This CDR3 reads CASSLAPDSGGYTF. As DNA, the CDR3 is TGTGCCAGCAGTTTGGCCCCAGATAGTGGTGGCTACACCTTC.